Below, 22 T cell receptor beta chains from the same sample are listed, as sequenced in a study of blood T cell repertoires in COVID-19. Profiling relied on immunoSEQ multiplex PCR, and the TCRdb table lists in-frame clones only, not all of them. The table includes about 230,000 clones, 80% to 90% detected once. The specimen was peripheral blood. These receptors originate from a man between 35 and 55 years old who had recovered from COVID-19.

The V and J genes are TRBV11-3 and TRBJ2-2; no clear D gene. Trimming stripped 8 bases from V and 6 bases from J, with 16 bases between. The CDR3 runs 14 residues. Germline V lookup: CDR1 SGHNT, CDR2 YENEEA. This chain's CDR3 is CASLRTGSAGELFF. CDR3 DNA: TGTGCCAGCTTAAGAACCGGTTCCGCCGGGGAGCTGTTTTTT. The full variable domain, in which reference TRBV11-3 and TRBJ2-2 provide the parts outside the CDR3, is EAGVVQSPRYKIIEKKQPVAFWCNPISGHNTLYWYLQNLGQGPELLIRYENEEAVDDSQLPKDRFSAERLKGVDSTLKIQPAELGDSAVYLCASLRTGSAGELFFGEGSRLTVL.

V and J are TRBV5-6 and TRBJ2-5; the D gene is possibly TRBD2 (6 bases). Germline V gene data show CDR1 as SGHDT and CDR2 as YYEEEE. V was pared by 1 base and J by 5 bases, with 18 bases between. This CDR3 contains 16 residues. CDR3 residues: CASSLYESGGVETQYF. The CDR3 region has the DNA TGTGCCAGCAGCTTGTACGAGTCCGGCGGGGTGGAGACCCAGTACTTC.

The chain recombines TRBV7-2 with TRBJ2-7, with D perhaps matching TRBD1 (6 bases). Trimming pared 4 bases from V and 5 bases from J, leaving 27 bases between. Per the germline V gene, CDR1 is SGHTA and CDR2 is FQGNSA. The CDR3 covers 18 residues. CDR3 nucleotides: TGTGCCAGCAGCTCATACAGGACAGCACGCTCGTCGGTACACGAGCAGTACTTC. Translated, it gives CASSSYRTARSSVHEQYF.

The CDR3 is CASSLNQASDTQYF. The CDR3 DNA sequence: TGTGCCAGCAGCTTAAATCAGGCTTCAGATACGCAGTATTTT. V gene TRBV5-8 combines with J gene TRBJ2-3; D is unresolved. V was pared by 2 bases and J by 4 bases, with 11 bases between. The CDR3 sequence is 14 residues long. Germline CDR1 and CDR2: SGHTS and YDEGEE.

This chain connects TRBV19 to TRBJ2-2; D is uncertain. Looked up from germline, CDR1 is LNHDA and CDR2 is SQIVND (reference sequence). The CDR3 runs 12 residues. Trimming took 3 bases from V and 8 from J, leaving 7 bases between them. CDR3 residues: CASSIEAGELFF. CDR3 sequence (DNA): TGTGCCAGTAGTATCGAGGCAGGGGAGCTGTTTTTT. Filled out from reference TRBV19 and TRBJ2-2, the complete variable domain reads DGGITQSPKYLFRKEGQNVTLSCEQNLNHDAMYWYRQDPGQGLRLIYYSQIVNDFQKGDIAEGYSVSREKKESFPLTVTSAQKNPTAFYLCASSIEAGELFFGEGSRLTVL.

This rearrangement joins TRBV19 to TRBJ2-7, with TRBD1 matching 7 bases. Germline V CDR1 and CDR2: LNHDA, SQIVND (reference sequence). The CDR3 loop spans 13 amino acids. V dropped 5 bases and J dropped 3; count of bases not matched to a gene: 4. This CDR3 reads CASSRGQIYEQYF. CDR3 sequence (DNA): TGTGCCAGTAGTCGGGGACAGATCTACGAGCAGTACTTC.

V is TRBV4-1 and J is TRBJ2-2; 7 nucleotides agree with TRBD2. The CDR3 has 20 residues. From germline, CDR1 is MGHRA and CDR2 YSYEKL. The J segment lost 1 base and the V segment lost 1 base, leaving 15 bases of the junction unmatched. CDR3 sequence (DNA): TGCGCCAGCAGCCAAGCGATTTACCTAGCGGCGGGATTGAACACCGGGGAGCTGTTTTTT. This codes for CASSQAIYLAAGLNTGELFF.

This clone was recorded at least ten times. This rearrangement joins TRBV2 to TRBJ2-7, with D uncertain. Germline CDR1 reads SNHLY; CDR2 reads FYNNEI. CDR3 length: 12 residues. The V end was cut by 7 bases, the J end by 4 bases, with 11 bases between. The CDR3 bases are TGTGCCAGCACCGCAACTCGGTACGAGCAGTACTTC. Its protein product is CASTATRYEQYF.

The chain recombines TRBV5-1 with TRBJ1-1; D gene unclear. Trimming took 2 bases from V and 1 from J, leaving 6 bases between them. The CDR3 consists of 13 residues. Germline CDR1 is SGHRS and CDR2 is YFSETQ. The CDR3 DNA sequence: TGCGCCAGCAGCTTTGGGAGGAACACTGAAGCTTTCTTT. Protein sequence: CASSFGRNTEAFF.

The chain has TRBV18 and TRBJ2-5; tentatively, D is TRBD1 (6 bases). Germline lookup yields CDR1 KGHSH and CDR2 LQKENI. Deletions cut 4 bases from V and 4 bases from J, with 10 bases between. The CDR3 totals 13 residues. CDR3 loop: CASSRDTLETQYF. Written as DNA, the CDR3 is TGTGCCAGCTCACGGGACACTCTAGAGACCCAGTACTTC.

Comments on this clone: Other DNA sequences within the sample encode an identical CDR3. V and J are TRBV3-1 (or the pseudogene TRBV3-2) and TRBJ1-1; D remains unclear. CDR1 and CDR2 from the germline V gene are LGHDT and YNNKEL (reference sequence). The V and J ends lost 4 bases and 1 base respectively, with 7 bases between them. This CDR3 comprises 13 residues. CDR3 protein: CASSPLRNTEAFF. The CDR3 DNA sequence: TGTGCCAGCAGCCCCCTGCGGAACACTGAAGCTTTCTTT.

This clone was observed a handful of times. The chain combines TRBV10-3 with TRBJ2-1, with 8 bases matching TRBD2. V shed 6 bases and J 5 bases; nucleotides not matched to a gene: 9. CDR3 size: 15 residues. Germline V gene data show CDR1 as ENHRY and CDR2 as SYGVKD. The CDR3 spells CAISPTSGINNEQFF. The CDR3 DNA reads as TGTGCCATCAGCCCTACTAGCGGAATTAACAATGAGCAGTTCTTC.

The sample holds one count of this clone. J is TRBJ2-7 and V is TRBV9; possible D gene TRBD2, 5 bases. CDR3 length equals 14 residues. V was pared by 3 bases and J by 0 bases, with 10 bases between. Looked up from germline, CDR1 is SGDLS and CDR2 is YYNGEE. The CDR3 DNA sequence: TGTGCCAGCAGCGCCGGGGTTAGCTCCTACGAGCAGTACTTC. Translated: CASSAGVSSYEQYF.

In nucleotides, the CDR3 is TGCGCCAGCAGCGGGCTAGCGGGTACAGATACGCAGTATTTT. Residues: CASSGLAGTDTQYF. The rearrangement links TRBV5-1 to TRBJ2-3; 8 bases map to TRBD2. Germline loops: CDR1 SGHRS, CDR2 YFSETQ. With 4 bases clipped from V and 3 bases from J, the junction kept 4 bases outside the gene matches. The CDR3 has 14 amino acids.

This sequence joins TRBV11-2 and TRBJ1-6, with 9 bases matching TRBD1. The germline gives CDR1 SGHAT, CDR2 FQNNGV. CDR3 length equals 15 residues. V lost 7 bases and J lost 4; bases outside the gene matches: 5. The CDR3 region is CASTLQGAYNSPLHF. CDR3 bases: TGTGCCAGCACCCTACAGGGGGCGTATAATTCACCCCTCCACTTT. Filled out from reference TRBV11-2 and TRBJ1-6, the complete variable domain reads EAGVAQSPRYKIIEKRQSVAFWCNPISGHATLYWYQQILGQGPKLLIQFQNNGVVDDSQLPKDRFSAERLKGVDSTLKIQPAKLEDSAVYLCASTLQGAYNSPLHFGNGTRLTVT.

This chain joins TRBV6-6 and TRBJ1-2; D call uncertain. Trimming pared 8 bases from V and 5 bases from J, leaving 9 bases between. Germline CDR1 reads MNHNY; CDR2 reads SVGAGI (reference sequence). The CDR3 is 11 residues long. The CDR3 protein is CASFTGYGYTF. In DNA, the CDR3 is TGTGCCAGCTTTACGGGGTATGGCTACACCTTC.

This chain joins TRBV18 and TRBJ2-5; 8 nucleotides match TRBD2. Germline V lookup: CDR1 KGHSH, CDR2 LQKENI. The V and J ends lost 4 bases and 2 bases, in that order; junction bases with no gene match: 6. The CDR3 covers 15 residues. The CDR3 nucleotides read TGTGCCAGCTCACAGGCGCGGGGGGAACAAGAGACCCAGTACTTC. Translation gives CASSQARGEQETQYF.

This clone has a handful of counts. The rearrangement uses TRBV9 and TRBJ2-1, with TRBD2 identical over 10 bases. J was trimmed by 4 bases and V by 4 bases; bases with no gene match: 8. The CDR3 extends over 16 amino acids. Germline assignment: CDR1 SGDLS and CDR2 YYNGEE. CDR3 region: CASSFEGLAQYNEQFF. CDR3 in DNA: TGTGCCAGCAGCTTCGAGGGACTAGCGCAGTACAATGAGCAGTTCTTC.

CDR3 coding DNA: TGTGCCAGCAATCCCGGGGACAAACCCTACGAGCAGTACTTC. Protein: CASNPGDKPYEQYF. The chain is built from TRBV7-2 and TRBJ2-7; D is possibly TRBD1 (6 bases). Germline V gives CDR1 SGHTA, CDR2 FQGNSA. Deletions cut 7 bases from V and 2 bases from J, with 15 bases between. This CDR3 region has 14 residues.

This chain connects TRBV6-2 or TRBV6-3 to TRBJ2-5, with 9 bases identical to TRBD2. Germline V gene lookup returns CDR1 MNHEY and CDR2 SVGEGT. Germline trimming cut 5 bases from V and 4 bases from J; bases unmatched to any gene: 5. The CDR3 extends over 14 amino acids. For the CDR3, the DNA is TGTGCCAGCAGTAGTAGCGGGAGCAGAGAGACCCAGTACTTC. This translates into CASSSSGSRETQYF.

This clone was found once. This chain uses TRBV7-2 with TRBJ1-5, with unresolved D. Germline V CDR1 and CDR2: SGHTA, FQGNSA. Deletions cut 0 bases from V and 9 bases from J, with 15 bases between. The CDR3 contains 15 residues. The CDR3 sequence is CASSLAIKSRAPQHF. CDR3 sequence (DNA): TGTGCCAGCAGCTTAGCTATCAAGTCCCGCGCGCCCCAGCATTTT. Full variable domain (missing parts from reference TRBV7-2 and TRBJ1-5): GAGVSQSPSNKVTEKGKDVELRCDPISGHTALYWYRQSLGQGLEFLIYFQGNSAPDKSGLPSDRFSAERTGGSVSTLTIQRTQQEDSAVYLCASSLAIKSRAPQHFGDGTRLSIL.

V usage is TRBV5-1 and J usage is TRBJ2-7; TRBD2 aligns across 14 bases. V lost 2 bases to trimming and J lost 4 bases; unmatched junction nucleotides: 2. Germline V CDR1 and CDR2: SGHRS, YFSETQ. This CDR3 region has 15 residues. CDR3 nucleotides: TGCGCCAGCAGCTTACGACTAGCGGGAGGGTACGAGCAGTACTTC. Its protein product is CASSLRLAGGYEQYF.